This TCR beta chain was profiled in a study of T cells in Graves' hyperthyroidism and ophthalmopathy. Study background: Peripheral blood was collected at initial diagnosis, before any treatment.

This clonotype occurred many times. Its specificity is not known. Study results and limitations: Most thyroid-expanded clonotypes above 0.001 were also found in blood.

Germline V lookup: CDR1 SGHTA, CDR2 FQGNSA. This CDR3 is built from 15 residues. Trimming took off 2 bases at V and 8 bases at J, with 18 bases between the two ends. Under 3 months was the duration of disease in ophthalmopathy patients, who also had a Clinical Activity Score of at least 3 and a NOSPECS grade of at least 4. Clinical symptoms, serum thyroxine, TRAb, thyroid ultrasound and orbital computed tomography established diagnosis. Amplification of TCR beta CDR3 regions was performed using RNA transcripts as template. In the first-round RT-PCR of the TCR CDR3, the HTBI primer set was used. TCRdb itself ran the multiplex PCR reads through MiXCR, one entry per CDR3 protein. The data hold over 400,000 distinct CDR3 sequences, with under 15% observed a single time.

The V and J genes are TRBV7-2 and TRBJ1-2, with a tentative D call TRBD1 (6 bases). This receptor was obtained from a man between 18 and 35 years old with Graves' ophthalmopathy. The sample consisted of blood. CDR3 residues: CASSLNQGRLQGYTF. The CDR3 DNA is TGTGCCAGCAGCTTAAACCAGGGGCGCTTACAGGGCTACACCTTC.